This T cell receptor beta chain was recovered during a study of T cell repertoires in cytomegalovirus infection. Study overall: Selection of CMV epitopes for the study included recently identified HLA-C-restricted and well-studied HLA-B-restricted ones. Matching HLA type and CMV infection were both indicated by public TCR beta signatures. Study observations and caveats: HLA-C-restricted CMV-specific TCR beta clonotypes were dominant in the ex vivo response. The study identified carriers of CMV plus the relevant HLA from cumulative public TCR beta family frequency.

The table lists this clonotype with many counts. Its antigen is not identified. TCRdb reprocessed the reads via MiXCR and lists one record per CDR3 protein. The table has some 920,000 distinct CDR3 sequences, 30% to 40% seen once. V was shortened by 0 bases and J by 2 bases, with 10 bases between the two germline ends. The CDR3 contains 15 residues. Germline loops: CDR1 SGHNT, CDR2 YYREEE (reference sequence). Sequencing used cultured CD8+ T cells from PBMCs, obtained from culture after CMV antigen stimulation. The chain joins TRBV5-4 to TRBJ2-3, with D maybe TRBD1 (5 bases). The receptor's source is a human donor in good health (CMV status not recorded). Some clones in this sample may be carry-over from other donors' samples. The CDR3: CASSLGVRVTDTQYF. The CDR3 DNA sequence: TGTGCCAGCAGCTTGGGGGTCAGGGTCACAGATACGCAGTATTTT.